A selection of T cell receptor beta chains follows, all from one sample in a study of regulatory T cells in long-lasting Graves disease. MiXCR, applied by TCRdb to the multiplex PCR reads, yields one record per CDR3 protein. In the table there are roughly 440,000 distinct CDR3 sequences, roughly 15% of which are singletons. This same sample was also taken into another study, of T cells in Graves' hyperthyroidism and ophthalmopathy.

The material was peripheral blood mononuclear cells (PBMCs), obtained at new diagnosis, from a patient treated with antithyroid drugs. Receptors originate from a woman between 18 and 30 years old with Graves disease. CDR3s include the opening cysteine and the closing phenylalanine or tryptophan. Not all rows give a size; the values are once, few, many and, for expanded clones, a class.

many	TRBV12-3/TRBV12-4	TRBJ2-7	CASTPGRRVSYEQYF
many	TRBV20-1	TRBJ2-1	CSARKLAGIYNEQFF
many	TRBV30	TRBJ2-3	CAWSVGGLTDTQYF
many	TRBV20-1	TRBJ2-3	CSAAEAPHSSTDTQYF
many	TRBV5-1	TRBJ1-5	CASSSRQGRTGNQPQHF
many	TRBV11-2	TRBJ2-7	CASSLPPVGGDEQYF
many	TRBV3-1	TRBJ2-1	CASSQGFGIWFF
many	TRBV20-1	TRBJ1-2	CSAPQGAGGYTF
few	TRBV12-3/TRBV12-4	TRBJ2-5	CASSSGGNSKETQYF
NA	TRBV20-1	TRBJ2-7	CSALAGPYEQYF
NA	TRBV6-5	TRBJ2-1	CASSYFLYNEQFF
many	TRBV15	TRBJ2-7	CATSRDGTEQYF
few	TRBV24-1	TRBJ2-1	CATSDSRRQVF
few	TRBV27	TRBJ2-2	CASSPTGRIKNTGELSF
NA	TRBV6-1	TRBJ2-2	CASRRDTEAGELFF
many	TRBV10-1	TRBJ2-3	CASSRAETLTDTQYF
NA	TRBV29-1	TRBJ2-2	CSVEEGLGGGRVTGELFF
NA	TRBV28	TRBJ1-2	CASSLYSTGFNGYTF
few	TRBV5-1	TRBJ2-2	CAAGPGLGVAGELFF
many	TRBV7-3	TRBJ2-7	CASSLNAGQGFYEQYF
many	TRBV7-2	TRBJ2-7	CASSPGLAGVLGYEQYF
many	TRBV2	TRBJ2-1	CASTQRLSYNEQFF
many	TRBV7-8	TRBJ2-1	CASSLRTLNNEQFF
few	TRBV24-1	TRBJ2-1	CATSVGAYNEQFF
NA	TRBV29-1	TRBJ2-7	CSVLRGTRQYF